Presented here are 9 T cell receptor beta chains from one specimen sequenced in a study of T cells in Graves' hyperthyroidism and ophthalmopathy. RNA transcripts yielded amplified TCR beta CDR3 regions. Using the HTBI primer set, a first-round RT-PCR was run on the TCR CDR3. TCRdb independently ran MiXCR on the multiplex PCR reads; one entry per CDR3 protein. The sample has about 680,000 distinct CDR3 sequences, roughly a third seen once. Source material: blood. Receptors were obtained from a woman in her forties with Graves' hyperthyroidism.

At least ten counts were recorded for this clonotype. This rearrangement joins TRBV7-9 to TRBJ1-4; 7 bases line up with TRBD1. Losses at the gene ends were 4 bases for V and 0 bases for J; bases not matched to a gene: 5. This CDR3 has 16 amino acids. Germline lookup yields CDR1 SEHNR and CDR2 FQNEAQ (reference sequence). CDR3 loop: CASSSVTGATNEKLFF. For the CDR3, the DNA is TGTGCCAGCAGCTCCGTTACAGGGGCAACTAATGAAAAACTGTTTTTT.

The chain is built from TRBV10-3 and TRBJ1-5; D is uncertain. Germline assignment: CDR1 ENHRY and CDR2 SYGVKD. This CDR3 spans 15 amino acids. V shed 2 bases and J shed 6 bases, with 14 bases lying between them. CDR3 in amino acids: CAISEAGVRGQPQHF. In DNA form, the CDR3 reads TGTGCCATCAGTGAGGCCGGGGTGCGTGGTCAGCCCCAGCATTTT.

This clonotype was counted only a few times. V and J are TRBV10-3 and TRBJ2-6, with TRBD1 matching 7 bases. CDR3 length: 16 residues. Germline V gene data show CDR1 as ENHRY and CDR2 as SYGVKD. V lost 10 bases, J lost 2 bases, and 11 bases stayed unmatched. The CDR3 region has the DNA TGTGCCAGCAGACTCGTTGACAGGGCTGGGGCCAACGTCCTGACTTTC. Its translation: CASRLVDRAGANVLTF.

Regarding this clonotype: A much larger clone sits a single nucleotide away, making a read error possible. The CDR3 nucleotides are TGTGCCAGTAGTATCCCCGCGGACAGTCAGGTTATCAATCACCCCCAGCATTTT. Protein: CASSIPADSQVINHPQHF. The genes are TRBV19 and TRBJ1-5; a weak D match, TRBD1 (6 bases). Germline V CDR1 and CDR2: LNHDA, SQIVND (reference sequence). CDR3 length equals 18 residues.

The J gene is TRBJ2-7, the V gene TRBV5-1; possibly TRBD2 for D (5 bases). With 3 bases removed from V and 0 bases from J, the gap between germline ends came to 16 bases. This CDR3 is 16 amino acids long. Germline-derived CDR1 and CDR2 are SGHRS and YFSETQ. Here the CDR3 reads CASSSISGSGSYEQYF. The CDR3 DNA sequence: TGCGCCAGCAGCTCAATTTCCGGCAGCGGCTCCTACGAGCAGTACTTC.

This clonotype was observed many times. The chain combines TRBV29-1 with TRBJ1-1; a possible D gene is TRBD1 (6 bases). CDR3 length: 12 amino acids. The germline V gene encodes CDR1 SQVTM and CDR2 ANQGSEA. Deletions cut 4 bases from V and 6 bases from J, with 12 bases between. This chain's CDR3 is CSVGTATPEAFF. In DNA form, the CDR3 reads TGCAGCGTTGGGACAGCTACGCCTGAAGCTTTCTTT.

This chain uses TRBV19 with TRBJ2-7; D is ambiguous. Trimming took 4 bases from V and 0 from J, leaving 13 bases between them. The CDR3 spans 15 residues. Germline CDR1 is LNHDA and CDR2 is SQIVND (reference sequence). The CDR3 nucleotides are TGTGCCAGTAGTAGTACCCCGGGTTCCTCCTACGAGCAGTACTTC. This gives the protein CASSSTPGSSYEQYF.

The V gene is TRBV29-1, the J gene TRBJ2-7, with TRBD1 matching over 7 bases. This CDR3 spans 14 amino acids. V lost 3 bases, J lost 2 bases, and 7 bases stayed unmatched. The germline V gene has CDR1 SQVTM and CDR2 ANQGSEA. CDR3 coding DNA: TGCAGCGTTGAGGTACAGGGGACAACCTACGAGCAGTACTTC. Residues: CSVEVQGTTYEQYF.

This clonotype appeared a few times. This rearrangement joins TRBV7-2 to TRBJ2-2, with 11 bases identical to TRBD1. This CDR3 is built from 13 residues. The V and J ends lost 10 bases and 7 bases, in that order; junction bases with no gene match: 5. The germline V gene has CDR1 SGHTA and CDR2 FQGNSA. CDR3 coding DNA: TGTGCCACCCGGACAGGGGGCGACGGGGAGCTGTTTTTT. This codes for CATRTGGDGELFF.